The clone carrying this T cell receptor beta chain was observed a few times. This record comes from a study of blood T cell repertoires in COVID-19. Study at large: The United States, Italy and Spain were the sources of the acute and convalescent COVID-19 samples. T cells, B-cell-depleted T cells, or PBMCs provided the cDNA or gDNA that served as material.

Authors' processing steps: The authors estimated nucleated cell counts from reference gene primer amplification. The data were produced by immunoSEQ multiplex PCR, yet TCRdb's version contains in-frame clones alone and is incomplete. The DNA was the basis for D and trimming; V, J and clone size are from that table. Of more than 55,000 clones listed, about nine tenths are singletons. J gave up 6 bases and V 3 bases, and 10 bases lay outside the gene matches. Germline V CDR1 and CDR2: DFQATT, SNEGSKA (reference sequence). The CDR3 consists of 15 residues. J is TRBJ1-1 and V is TRBV20-1; 10 positions agree with TRBD1. The sequenced sample consisted of peripheral blood. The clonotype was recovered from a woman older than 75 with acute or convalescent COVID-19. The CDR3 is CSASSPGTGAPEAFF. The CDR3 coding sequence is TGCAGTGCTAGTTCCCCCGGGACAGGGGCACCTGAAGCTTTCTTT.